The 3 T cell receptor beta chains below were found in one sample sequenced in a study of blood T cell repertoires in COVID-19. TCRdb keeps only in-frame clones here, not all; method: immunoSEQ multiplex PCR. The table lists around 170,000 clones, around 80% of them singletons. Sequences were obtained from peripheral blood. All receptors derive from a man between 25 and 39 years old with active or convalescent COVID-19.

This chain joins TRBV3-1 (or the pseudogene TRBV3-2) and TRBJ1-2, with no clear D. CDR3 length: 15 residues. The ends were cut back, 1 base at V and 4 bases at J, with 13 bases in the middle. The V gene's germline CDR1 is LGHDT and CDR2 YNNKEL (reference sequence). As DNA, the CDR3 is TGTGCCAGCAGCCAAGGCGCACGGAGCTTCTATGGCTACACCTTC. It codes for CASSQGARSFYGYTF.

The V and J genes are TRBV5-8 and TRBJ2-1, with 9 bases matching TRBD2. Losses at the gene ends were 4 bases for V and 7 bases for J; bases not matched to a gene: 6. Germline values: CDR1 SGHTS, CDR2 YDEGEE. CDR3 size: 14 residues. The CDR3 loop is CASSLTSGLNEQFF. CDR3 DNA sequence: TGTGCCAGCAGCCTGACTAGCGGTCTGAATGAGCAGTTCTTC.

The chain links TRBV9 to TRBJ2-2; TRBD1 matches at 8 bases. The junction had 5 bases not matched to a gene; V was cut back by 3 bases and J by 1 base. Looked up from germline, CDR1 is SGDLS and CDR2 is YYNGEE. The CDR3 spans 16 residues. The CDR3 DNA is TGTGCCAGCAGCGCTCGACAGGGGAGGAACACCGGGGAGCTGTTTTTT. Translating it yields CASSARQGRNTGELFF.